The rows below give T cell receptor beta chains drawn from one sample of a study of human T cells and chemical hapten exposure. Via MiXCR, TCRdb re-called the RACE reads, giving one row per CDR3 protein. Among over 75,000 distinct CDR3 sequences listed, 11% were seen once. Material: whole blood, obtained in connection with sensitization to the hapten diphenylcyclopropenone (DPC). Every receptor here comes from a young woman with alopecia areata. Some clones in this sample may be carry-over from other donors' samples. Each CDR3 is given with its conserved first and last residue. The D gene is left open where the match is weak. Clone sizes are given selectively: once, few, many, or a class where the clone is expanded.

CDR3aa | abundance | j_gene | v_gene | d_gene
CASRETGNNQPQHF | many | TRBJ1-5 | TRBV12-3/TRBV12-4 | TRBD1
CATRPGLYYNEQFF | many | TRBJ2-1 | TRBV28 | -
CATSDTTEAAFF | many | TRBJ1-1 | TRBV24-1 | -
CASRRGARDEQYF | few | TRBJ2-7 | TRBV2 | -
CASSQASVGNTEAFF | many | TRBJ1-1 | TRBV4-1 | -
CSVEKEVGTEAFF | many | TRBJ1-1 | TRBV29-1 | -
CSVEDDRGGNYGYTF | many | TRBJ1-2 | TRBV29-1 | -
CASTPGPGNTIYF | many | TRBJ1-3 | TRBV12-3/TRBV12-4 | -
CSARDSRVGYNEQFF | - | TRBJ2-1 | TRBV20-1 | -
CASSPRAGEAYEQYF | - | TRBJ2-7 | TRBV18 | TRBD2
CSAHDSLAKNIQYF | many | TRBJ2-4 | TRBV20-1 | -
CSARFRDNSPLHF | few | TRBJ1-6 | TRBV20-1 | -